The entry below gives a single T cell receptor beta chain sequence along with its context. No antigen is known for it. The PCR contained 60 Vbeta and 13 Jbeta primers. Sequenced by immunoSEQ multiplex PCR; TCRdb stores in-frame clones only, minus some. The sample includes about 180,000 clones, around 80% of them seen just once. This CDR3 has 14 amino acids. Trimming removed 1 base at V and 16 bases at J, with 20 bases between. Germline CDR1 and CDR2: SGHTA and FQGTGA. This entry belongs to a study of cytomegalovirus exposure and HLA in healthy donors. Study-wide findings and caveats: Analysis performed later showed TCR beta chains linked to HLA being more clonally expanded than equally common others. At a 0.05 false discovery rate, a later analysis found about 17,000 TCR beta sequences to be associated with HLA alleles. Sequencing depth across donors, presence/absence analyses assumed, was roughly uniform. As was reported, the HLA-A and HLA-B alleles of most subjects were accurately predicted from TCR beta sequences.

The origin of this receptor is a woman in her sixties in good health and CMV-seropositive. This chain links TRBV7-3 with TRBJ1-3; the D is unclear. Specimen: PBMCs. The CDR3 loop reads CASSLSRLYGEFYF. As DNA, the CDR3 is TGTGCCAGCAGCTTAAGTAGACTTTACGGGGAGTTCTATTTT.